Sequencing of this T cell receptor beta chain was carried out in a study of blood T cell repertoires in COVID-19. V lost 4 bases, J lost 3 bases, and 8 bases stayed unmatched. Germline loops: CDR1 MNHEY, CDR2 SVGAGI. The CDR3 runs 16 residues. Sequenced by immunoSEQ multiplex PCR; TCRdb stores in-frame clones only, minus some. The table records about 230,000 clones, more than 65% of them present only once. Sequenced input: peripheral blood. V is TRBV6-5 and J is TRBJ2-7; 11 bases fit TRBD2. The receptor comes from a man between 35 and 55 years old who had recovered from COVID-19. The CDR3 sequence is CASSSPSGGPNYEQYF. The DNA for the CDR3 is TGTGCCAGCAGTTCCCCTAGCGGGGGGCCGAACTACGAGCAGTACTTC.